This paragraph covers one T cell receptor beta chain sequence. Source study methods: Cell counts per sample came from amplifying reference gene primers. Produced via immunoSEQ multiplex PCR; TCRdb's table is partial and in-frame only. Clone size and V and J calls were adopted from that table, with D and trimming inferred from the DNA. The table shows about 110,000 clones, with around 82% occurring only once. The data are from a study of blood T cell repertoires in COVID-19. The overall study: Some COVID-19 samples were acute and others convalescent; all came from the United States, Italy and Spain. Sources were T cells, B-cell-depleted T cells, or PBMCs; the material itself was cDNA or gDNA.

The CDR3 spans 13 residues. V was clipped by 4 bases and J by 12 bases, with 16 bases between them. Germline V gives CDR1 LGHDT, CDR2 YNNKEL (reference sequence). The rearrangement uses TRBV3-1 (or the pseudogene TRBV3-2) and TRBJ2-1; D is possibly TRBD2 (5 bases). The sample taken for sequencing was peripheral blood. This clonotype originated in a human donor in a cohort sampled during active COVID-19. CDR3 protein: CASSREILGWQFF. CDR3 in DNA: TGTGCCAGCAGCCGAGAAATACTAGGGTGGCAGTTCTTC.